This T cell receptor (beta chain) comes out of a study of blood T cell repertoires in COVID-19 (dated by TCRdb to the early 2020s). Describing the broader study: Collaborator samples came from the United States, Italy and Spain and covered acute and convalescent phases of COVID-19. The material from the prospective study consisted of cDNA or gDNA derived from T cells, B-cell-depleted T cells, or PBMCs. Subjects who had been exposed to COVID-19, were actively infected with it, or had recovered from it provided the deeply sampled blood TCRbeta repertoires that made up the dataset. The repertoires were released in a freely available public database intended as a resource for research on the immune response to SARS-CoV-2. The samples were drawn from the first 160 participants of the ongoing ImmuneRACE study and from about 1,200 subjects provided by 6 global collaborators. The sample metadata nearly always contained a de-identified subject ID, COVID-19 status, age in years and sex. Where available, HLA class I and class II types were taken from metadata supplied by the sample provider and were not determined by assay-based typing. Results the study describes overall, beyond this receptor: The quantity of clinical and demographic metadata differed by source and by participant and was supplied without curation.

Whole blood was collected in K2EDTA tubes by collaborating institutions according to the institutions' own protocols. For TCRbeta analysis, collaborator samples were shipped as frozen whole blood, as isolated PBMCs, or as DNA extracted from either sample type. Trimming takes 6 bases from V and 2 bases from J, and the germline ends sit 14 bases apart. The CDR3 sequence holds 14 residues, the cysteine and phenylalanine included. Of all the DNA, just the CDR3 is kept, 42 bases in frame from base 1. In the germline V gene (reference sequence), CDR1 corresponds to LGHDT and CDR2 to YNNKEL. Points on this clone: Its antigen remains unidentified. No clone much larger than this one lies a single base away; base qualities are absent.

The immunoSEQ Assay, a bias-controlled multiplex PCR, was used to amplify TCRbeta CDR3 regions from genomic DNA. The study's own analysis went as follows. The number of nucleated cells in each sample was estimated by amplification of reference gene primers within the assay. Sequence reads were collapsed and filtered to measure the absolute abundance of every unique TCRbeta CDR3 rearrangement. For each sample, productive Simpson clonality was calculated by taking the square root of Simpson's diversity index across productive rearrangements. TCRdb obtained this table from immuneACCESS and retained in-frame rearrangements with V and J assigned. These tables miss some clones; where compared with another copy, unresolved V genes account for less than half of the shortfall, and the remainder is unexplained. V and J calls and clone size come straight from that table; D and trimming were deduced from the DNA. For this sample the table gives approximately 110,000 clones, of which around 89% were detected only once. The ten biggest clones cover about 30% of the sample.

The chain employs TRBV3-1 (or the pseudogene TRBV3-2) and TRBJ2-7, with a weak D call of TRBD1 (5 bases match). The sequence came from an elderly woman with acute or convalescent COVID-19. Specimen: peripheral blood. The nucleotide sequence is given as TGTGCCAGCAGTCCGACAGTATCTCCCTACGAGCAGTACTTC. Translated, this gives CASSPTVSPYEQYF.